A selection of T cell receptor beta chains follows, all from one sample in a study of T-cell memory formation after mild COVID-19. TCRdb analysed the 5' RACE reads with MiXCR anew, one entry per CDR3 protein. Altogether 170,000 or so distinct CDR3 sequences are present, around a third being singletons, with the ten largest covering about 11%. Source material: PBMCs or a T cell subset sorted from them (not recorded which). Source of these receptors: an adult woman who had mild COVID-19 (a few samples of this study predate the infection). Cell type and time point are not known. The conserved cysteine and the conserved F or W are not part of the CDR3 here. Fields, in order: clone size, J gene, V gene, CDR3 protein. Size values are once, few and many counts, or a class for expanded clones, and some rows have none.

-	TRBJ1-1	TRBV2	ASSEAGTGLSTEAF
few	TRBJ1-1	TRBV30	AWSLGGSPEAF
-	TRBJ1-2	TRBV27	ASAFRQQRGYT
-	TRBJ1-6	TRBV6-4	ASGTGISPLH
-	TRBJ1-1	TRBV4-1	ASSQDRITEAF
-	TRBJ2-6	TRBV6-4	ASSDSTGAGANVLT
-	TRBJ2-4	TRBV7-8	ASSPYSLNIQY
-	TRBJ1-1	TRBV5-1	ASKYAGAGNTEAF
-	TRBJ2-7	TRBV12-3/TRBV12-4	ASGNRRGGEQY
-	TRBJ2-3	TRBV20-1	SARRRTDTQY
few	TRBJ2-4	TRBV9	ASSGIALEGAGAKNIQY
-	TRBJ1-1	TRBV12-3/TRBV12-4	ASRPRGTEAF
-	TRBJ2-3	TRBV19	ASTPGSGGRTDTQY
-	TRBJ2-2	TRBV6-1	ASSTLAGVTTGELF
-	TRBJ2-1	TRBV6-2/TRBV6-3	ASSPQTSGDMNEQF
-	TRBJ2-3	TRBV29-1	SVEDEATDTQY
few	TRBJ2-5	TRBV6-5	ATLGQNQETQY
-	TRBJ1-5	TRBV20-1	SAKETGDQPQH
few	TRBJ2-2	TRBV7-2	ASSPSGSDTGELF
few	TRBJ2-7	TRBV5-1	ASSLLQAGDEQY
-	TRBJ2-4	TRBV4-3	ASSQPGTGKNIQY
-	TRBJ2-7	TRBV29-1	SVEDGLDLYEQY
-	TRBJ2-7	TRBV6-1	ASSEAHWDRVGVSYEQY
many	TRBJ2-2	TRBV12-3/TRBV12-4	ASSFGSGELF
few	TRBJ2-1	TRBV4-1	ASSQPAERNEQF
few	TRBJ1-4	TRBV20-1	SARGEGGREKLF
-	TRBJ2-1	TRBV20-1	SIRDLGSDYNEQF
-	TRBJ2-1	TRBV30	AWNGGLGNEQF
few	TRBJ2-7	TRBV4-3	ASSQNLLAGGREQY
-	TRBJ2-1	TRBV29-1	SVDLAGGINEQF
few	TRBJ2-5	TRBV4-2	ASSQGDLSAGKTQY